This TCR beta chain is from a study of shared clonotypes between healthy human individuals. Data came from immunoSEQ multiplex PCR; TCRdb stores just in-frame clones and leaves some out. The sample yields about 1 million clones, more than 60% seen once. The CDR3 has 13 residues. In germline, CDR1 is MDHEN, CDR2 SYDVKM. J was trimmed by 3 bases and V by 7 bases; bases with no gene match: 4. The chain recombines TRBV28 with TRBJ1-2; TRBD1 matches at 8 bases. Input material: memory CD4+ T cells sorted from blood. Described subset: CD45RA-negative fraction. This TCR was recovered from a man younger than 35 in good health. Here the CDR3 reads CASTRQGYYGYTF. Here the CDR3 DNA reads TGTGCCAGCACCAGACAGGGGTACTATGGCTACACCTTC.